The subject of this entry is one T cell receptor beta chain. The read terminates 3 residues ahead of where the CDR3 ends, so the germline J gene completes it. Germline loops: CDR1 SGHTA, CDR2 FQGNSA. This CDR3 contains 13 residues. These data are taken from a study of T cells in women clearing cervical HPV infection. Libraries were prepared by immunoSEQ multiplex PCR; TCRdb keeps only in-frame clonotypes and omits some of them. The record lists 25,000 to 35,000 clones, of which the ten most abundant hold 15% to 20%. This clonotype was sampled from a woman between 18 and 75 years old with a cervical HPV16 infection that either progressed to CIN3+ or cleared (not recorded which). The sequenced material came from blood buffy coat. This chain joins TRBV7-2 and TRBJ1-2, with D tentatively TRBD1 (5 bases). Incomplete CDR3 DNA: TGTGCCAGCAGCTTCCGCGGGGCGGGGGAC. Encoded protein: CASSFRGAGD. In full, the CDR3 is CASSFRGAGDYTF.